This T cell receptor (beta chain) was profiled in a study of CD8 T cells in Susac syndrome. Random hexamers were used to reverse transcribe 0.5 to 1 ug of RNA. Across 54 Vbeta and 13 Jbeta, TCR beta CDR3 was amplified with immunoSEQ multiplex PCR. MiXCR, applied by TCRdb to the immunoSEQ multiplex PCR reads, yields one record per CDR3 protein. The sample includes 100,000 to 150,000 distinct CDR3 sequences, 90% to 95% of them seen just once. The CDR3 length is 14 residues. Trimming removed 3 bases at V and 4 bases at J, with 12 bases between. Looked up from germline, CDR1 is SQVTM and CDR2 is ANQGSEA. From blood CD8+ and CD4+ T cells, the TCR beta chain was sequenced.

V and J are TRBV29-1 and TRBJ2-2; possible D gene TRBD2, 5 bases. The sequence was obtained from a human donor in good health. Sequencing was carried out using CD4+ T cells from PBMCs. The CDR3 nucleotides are TGCAGCGTTGATTCGGGGTCGACCACCGGGGAGCTGTTTTTT. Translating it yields CSVDSGSTTGELFF.